This T cell receptor beta chain was observed in a study of technical replicates of blood from several donors. TCRdb's copy holds only in-frame clones and misses some; the assay was immunoSEQ multiplex PCR. The sample comprises approximately 85,000 clones, approximately 95% of which are singletons, and under 0.3% rests with the top ten. The sequence came from a human donor in good health. Sequenced sample: T cells isolated from PBMCs.

The CDR3 protein is CASSLAGVRHEQYF. The CDR3 DNA reads as TGTGCCAGCAGCTTAGCGGGAGTAAGGCACGAGCAGTACTTC. V gene TRBV14 combines with J gene TRBJ2-7; TRBD2 agrees at 9 bases. The V and J ends lost 5 bases and 5 bases, in that order; junction bases with no gene match: 7. The CDR3 length is 14 residues. CDR1 is SGHDN, CDR2 FVKESK, per germline. Full variable domain (missing parts from reference TRBV14 and TRBJ2-7): EAGVTQFPSHSVIEKGQTVTLRCDPISGHDNLYWYRRVMGKEIKFLLHFVKESKQDESGMPNNRFLAERTGGTYSTLKVQPAELEDSGVYFCASSLAGVRHEQYFGPGTRLTVT.